These 30 T cell receptor beta chains originate from one sample sequenced in a study of shared clonotypes between healthy human individuals. Some clones are missing from TCRdb's copy, which holds only in-frame ones; the method was immunoSEQ multiplex PCR. The data show 600,000 to 800,000 clones, 55% to 75% seen once. Sample: memory CD4+ T cells sorted from blood. This sample's subset: CD45RA-negative fraction. The receptor set was obtained from a woman aged 30 to 39 in good health.

The chain is built from TRBV27 and TRBJ2-1; the D is unclear. CDR3 length: 16 amino acids. Deletions cut 4 bases from V and 5 bases from J, with 18 bases between. Germline CDR1 and CDR2: MNHEY and SMNVEV (reference sequence). The CDR3 sequence is CASSSAPRRPNNEQFF. In DNA form, the CDR3 reads TGTGCCAGCAGTTCCGCCCCCCGCAGGCCTAACAATGAGCAGTTCTTC.

In this sample, this clone turned up a few times. The rearrangement uses TRBV6-5 and TRBJ2-1; D not certain. V dropped 0 bases and J dropped 3 bases, with 9 bases sitting between them. This CDR3 spans 15 amino acids. Looked up from germline, CDR1 is MNHEY and CDR2 is SVGAGI. The CDR3: CASSYSRTDYNEQFF. The CDR3 DNA sequence: TGTGCCAGCAGTTACTCGAGAACAGACTACAATGAGCAGTTCTTC.

J is TRBJ1-5 and V is TRBV27, with 7 nucleotides matching TRBD1. The ends lost 9 bases at V and 6 bases at J; junction bases unmatched: 8. The CDR3 covers 13 residues. From germline, CDR1 is MNHEY and CDR2 SMNVEV (reference sequence). The CDR3, as DNA: TGTGCCAGTTCAGACAGGGAAGGTCAGCCCCAGCATTTT. Translating it yields CASSDREGQPQHF.

Here the CDR3 DNA reads TGTGCCAGCAGCTTGGGACAGGGGATATTTTACGAGCAGTACTTC. Its protein is CASSLGQGIFYEQYF. V usage is TRBV7-2 and J usage is TRBJ2-7, with TRBD1 matching over 10 bases. The CDR3 consists of 15 residues. CDR1 is SGHTA and CDR2 is FQGNSA in the germline V gene. After removal of 3 bases from V and 4 bases from J, the junction contained 6 bases not matched to a gene.

This rearrangement joins TRBV30 to TRBJ2-7; D is perhaps TRBD1 or TRBD2 (5 bases each). From germline, CDR1 is GTSNPN and CDR2 SVGIG (reference sequence). The CDR3 runs to 12 residues. The V end was cut by 0 bases, the J end by 6 bases, with 9 bases between. As DNA, the CDR3 is TGTGCCTGGAGTGTATCCGGGACCGAGCAGTACTTC. Protein product: CAWSVSGTEQYF.

The chain recombines TRBV19 with TRBJ2-5, with 7 bases that match TRBD2. In germline, CDR1 is LNHDA, CDR2 SQIVND (reference sequence). CDR3 length: 15 amino acids. The V and J ends lost 9 bases and 4 bases, in that order; junction bases with no gene match: 14. The CDR3 DNA reads TGTGCCAGCTCAATGGGACTCCGGGAGGTAGAGACCCAGTACTTC. It is translated as CASSMGLREVETQYF.

This clone showed up just a few times. This sample also contains other DNA sequences that code for the same CDR3. The genes are TRBV5-1 and TRBJ2-1; tentatively, D is TRBD2 (5 bases). This CDR3 contains 15 residues. Per germline, CDR1 SGHRS and CDR2 YFSETQ. Trimming stripped 2 bases from V and 0 bases from J, with 9 bases between. The CDR3 region has the DNA TGCGCCAGCAGCTTAACTAGTAGCTCCTACAATGAGCAGTTCTTC. Translated: CASSLTSSSYNEQFF. Drawing the rest from reference TRBV5-1 and TRBJ2-1, the complete variable domain is KAGVTQTPRYLIKTRGQQVTLSCSPISGHRSVSWYQQTPGQGLQFLFEYFSETQRNKGNFPGRFSGRQFSNSRSEMNVSTLELGDSALYLCASSLTSSSYNEQFFGPGTRLTVL.

The chain employs TRBV6-5 and TRBJ1-3; 7 bases are a match to TRBD1. Germline V lookup: CDR1 MNHEY, CDR2 SVGAGI. The junction had 3 bases not matched to a gene; V was cut back by 2 bases and J by 2 bases. The CDR3 runs 15 residues. The CDR3 region has the DNA TGTGCCAGCAGTTACGAGGGGGCGCCTGGAAACACCATATATTTT. Translating gives CASSYEGAPGNTIYF.

The chain employs TRBV4-1 and TRBJ2-7; D may be TRBD1 (6 bases). CDR1 is MGHRA, CDR2 YSYEKL, per germline. V lost 0 bases and J 5 bases, leaving 11 bases between the germline ends. The CDR3 is 14 residues long. The CDR3 DNA reads as TGCGCCAGCAGCCAAGAAGGCGGACAGCACGAGCAGTACTTC. Protein sequence: CASSQEGGQHEQYF.

Comment on this clone: A clone one base away is much larger, so this may be a read error. The identical CDR3 is also encoded by other nucleotide sequences in the sample. The V and J genes are TRBV5-1 and TRBJ2-1; TRBD2 matches 11 bases. Trimming at V came to 3 bases and at J to 6 bases, leaving 2 bases not matched to a gene. CDR3 size: 14 residues. Germline assignment: CDR1 SGHRS and CDR2 YFSETQ. This chain's CDR3 is CASSSGTSGNEQFF. Written as DNA, the CDR3 is TGCGCCAGCAGCTCCGGGACTAGCGGCAATGAGCAGTTCTTC.

The rearrangement links TRBV5-1 to TRBJ2-2; no definite D call. Trimming took off 1 base at V and 0 bases at J, with 7 bases between the two ends. The CDR3 consists of 15 residues. Germline loops: CDR1 SGHRS, CDR2 YFSETQ. The CDR3 here is CASSLSDANTGELFF. CDR3 DNA: TGCGCCAGCAGCTTGTCCGACGCGAACACCGGGGAGCTGTTTTTT.

The V and J genes are TRBV6-4 and TRBJ2-1; no definite D call. V gave up 2 bases and J gave up 9 bases, with 17 bases separating them. The germline gives CDR1 MRHNA, CDR2 SNTAGT. The CDR3 extends over 15 amino acids. In DNA, the CDR3 is TGTGCCAGCAGTGACACGAGGAAGTCCCTCGGTGAGCAGTTCTTC. Amino acids: CASSDTRKSLGEQFF.

V and J are TRBV28 and TRBJ2-3; 7 bases line up with TRBD1. The germline CDR1 and CDR2 sequences are MDHEN and SYDVKM. The CDR3 consists of 15 residues. With 5 bases clipped from V and 0 bases from J, the junction kept 5 bases outside the gene matches. CDR3 DNA: TGTGCCAGCAGTCGACAGGGAGATAGCACAGATACGCAGTATTTT. It yields the protein CASSRQGDSTDTQYF.

The chain couples TRBV6-5 to TRBJ2-7, with 11 bases matching TRBD2. J lost 3 bases, V lost 8 bases, and 9 bases had no gene match. The CDR3 is made up of 15 amino acids. Germline lookup yields CDR1 MNHEY and CDR2 SVGAGI. CDR3 region: CASHSRLAGIYEQYF. DNA for the CDR3: TGTGCCAGCCATTCCCGACTAGCGGGAATCTACGAGCAGTACTTC.

The gene calls are TRBV9 and TRBJ2-1; 13 bases are shared with TRBD2. Trimming cost V 1 base and J 1 base; bases outside gene matches: 8. The CDR3 is 19 amino acids. Germline CDR1 and CDR2: SGDLS and YYNGEE. The DNA for the CDR3 is TGTGCCAGCAGCGTATACGGACTAGCGGGAGTGGGATCCTACAATGAGCAGTTCTTC. Protein product: CASSVYGLAGVGSYNEQFF.

The genes are TRBV6-1 and TRBJ2-7; TRBD1 matches 7 bases. The V gene end was trimmed by 7 bases and the J gene end by 3 bases; junction bases not matched to a gene: 9. Germline CDR1 reads MNHNS; CDR2 reads SASEGT. This CDR3 is built from 14 residues. The CDR3 loop is CASTLTGQSYEQYF. Here the CDR3 DNA reads TGTGCCAGCACTCTAACGGGACAGAGCTACGAGCAGTACTTC.

The sample holds many counts of this clone. V is TRBV5-1 and J is TRBJ1-2; unclear D gene. Germline V gene lookup returns CDR1 SGHRS and CDR2 YFSETQ. There are 13 residues in the CDR3. V was cut by 0 bases and J by 6 bases, with 9 bases left in between. CDR3: CASSLEGLHGYTF. CDR3 nucleotides: TGCGCCAGCAGCTTGGAGGGCCTACATGGCTACACCTTC.

This chain joins TRBV5-1 and TRBJ1-1, with D unresolved. Germline V gives CDR1 SGHRS, CDR2 YFSETQ. This CDR3 region has 14 residues. V was clipped by 6 bases and J by 0 bases, with 12 bases between them. The CDR3, as DNA: TGCGCCAGCAAAGTTGACACGGTGAACACTGAAGCTTTCTTT. It translates to CASKVDTVNTEAFF.

The DNA for the CDR3 is TGTGCCAGCAGCTTTCCGCCGGCCCCCGAGCAGTACTTC. Amino acid sequence: CASSFPPAPEQYF. The chain joins TRBV7-9 to TRBJ2-7; D is uncertain. The V end lost 3 bases, the J end lost 6 bases, and 12 bases lay between the germline ends. Germline values: CDR1 SEHNR, CDR2 FQNEAQ (reference sequence). This CDR3 region has 13 residues.

In the case of this clone: Since a much larger clone is just one base distant, this may be a read error. The J gene is TRBJ2-1, the V gene TRBV6-4, with 11 bases fitting TRBD2. The V gene end was trimmed by 5 bases and the J gene end by 0 bases; junction bases not matched to a gene: 0. This CDR3 comprises 15 residues. Germline CDR1 and CDR2: MRHNA and SNTAGT. CDR3 sequence reads: CASSTSGSSYNEQFF. The CDR3 region has the DNA TGTGCCAGCAGTACTAGCGGGAGCTCCTACAATGAGCAGTTCTTC.

The CDR3 nucleotides read TGTGCCAGTAGTATAATAGCGAACACCGGGGAGCTGTTTTTT. Residues: CASSIIANTGELFF. The chain joins TRBV19 to TRBJ2-2; D is unclear. The CDR3 length is 14 residues. Germline V CDR1 and CDR2: LNHDA, SQIVND (reference sequence). V was pared by 2 bases and J by 0 bases, with 4 bases between.

This clone was counted at least ten times. Other DNA variants within this sample encode the same CDR3. This chain joins TRBV5-1 and TRBJ2-1; D gene unclear. Looked up from germline, CDR1 is SGHRS and CDR2 is YFSETQ. Trimming removed 0 bases from V and 1 base from J, with 5 bases in between. CDR3 length: 14 residues. CDR3 residues: CASSLAGSYNEQFF. The DNA for the CDR3 is TGCGCCAGCAGCTTGGCGGGTTCCTACAATGAGCAGTTCTTC.

The chain has TRBV5-1 and TRBJ2-2, with 10 bases identical to TRBD2. The CDR3 totals 15 residues. V dropped 4 bases and J dropped 7; count of bases not matched to a gene: 7. CDR1 SGHRS and CDR2 YFSETQ come from the germline V gene. CDR3 coding DNA: TGCGCCAGCAGCGGGCTCGGACTAGCGGACGGGGAGCTGTTTTTT. As protein: CASSGLGLADGELFF.

The CDR3 sequence: CASSEQRLSYNEQFF. The DNA for the CDR3 is TGTGCCAGCAGTGAACAGAGACTCTCCTACAATGAGCAGTTCTTC. This chain links TRBV6-1 with TRBJ2-1; D is unresolved. The germline V gene has CDR1 MNHNS and CDR2 SASEGT. Between the trimmed V and J ends, which lost 2 bases and 0 bases, there was a span of 8 bases. The CDR3 covers 15 residues.

The chain employs TRBV5-6 and TRBJ1-3; no clear D. Deletions cut 0 bases from V and 4 bases from J, with 11 bases between. From germline, CDR1 is SGHDT and CDR2 YYEEEE. The CDR3 contains 15 residues. This CDR3 is CASSLGFGGGNTIYF. CDR3 nucleotide sequence: TGTGCCAGCAGCTTGGGATTCGGTGGGGGAAACACCATATATTTT.

Of note for this clone: Within the sample, other DNA sequences also encode this same CDR3. This sequence joins TRBV29-1 and TRBJ2-3, with D perhaps matching TRBD1 (6 bases). The ends were cut back, 6 bases at V and 1 base at J, with 8 bases in the middle. The CDR3 consists of 12 residues. Germline V lookup: CDR1 SQVTM, CDR2 ANQGSEA. CDR3 sequence (DNA): TGCAGCGTCGCAGGGGGCACAGATACGCAGTATTTT. This codes for CSVAGGTDTQYF.

In this sample, this clone turned up once. The sample has other DNA sequences that encode this CDR3 too. The chain has TRBV7-9 and TRBJ1-5; 8 nucleotides match TRBD1. The CDR3 extends over 14 amino acids. CDR1 is SEHNR and CDR2 is FQNEAQ in the germline V gene (reference sequence). The V and J ends lost 5 bases and 2 bases, in that order; junction bases with no gene match: 2. In DNA form, the CDR3 reads TGTGCCAGCAGCCTGACAGGGGGCAATCAGCCCCAGCATTTT. As protein: CASSLTGGNQPQHF.

This clone turned up a few times. The gene calls are TRBV5-1 and TRBJ1-4; a weak D match, TRBD1 (6 bases). V lost 3 bases and J 7 bases, leaving 16 bases between the germline ends. Germline V gene lookup returns CDR1 SGHRS and CDR2 YFSETQ. This CDR3 spans 15 amino acids. CDR3 protein: CASSWDNPGGEKLFF. Written as DNA, the CDR3 is TGCGCCAGCAGCTGGGACAACCCAGGAGGTGAAAAACTGTTTTTT.

This rearrangement joins TRBV27 to TRBJ2-7; the match to TRBD1 covers 8 bases. Losses at the gene ends were 3 bases for V and 2 bases for J; bases not matched to a gene: 3. The germline gives CDR1 MNHEY, CDR2 SMNVEV (reference sequence). The CDR3 length is 14 residues. The CDR3 loop reads CASSFRTGTYEQYF. The CDR3 DNA is TGTGCCAGCAGTTTCAGGACAGGGACCTACGAGCAGTACTTC.

The chain joins TRBV6-1 to TRBJ1-4; D remains ambiguous. This CDR3 is 12 amino acids long. Looked up from germline, CDR1 is MNHNS and CDR2 is SASEGT. V was trimmed by 4 bases and J by 4 bases, leaving 4 bases between them. The CDR3 spells CASSGSNEKLFF. The DNA for the CDR3 is TGTGCCAGCAGTGGCAGTAATGAAAAACTGTTTTTT.